This T cell receptor (beta chain) is from a study of blood T cells in healthy people across ages. The second PCR ran about 7 to 12 cycles with a sample-barcoded 5' primer and J-beta primers. TCRdb ran MiXCR on the 5' RACE reads and lists one entry per CDR3 protein. This table holds roughly 1,300,000 distinct CDR3 sequences, 55% to 75% found once. The CDR3 consists of 16 residues. With 3 bases clipped from V and 5 bases from J, the junction kept 9 bases outside the gene matches. Looked up from germline, CDR1 is SGHTA and CDR2 is FQGNSA. The gene calls are TRBV7-2 and TRBJ2-1; 8 nucleotides line up with TRBD2. The material sequenced was blood. The clonotype comes from a man younger than 35 in good health. The DNA of the CDR3 is TGTGCCAGCAGCTTGGTAGCGGGATTGGGCGACAATGAGCAGTTCTTC. Translation: CASSLVAGLGDNEQFF.